One and the same sample provided the 27 T cell receptor beta chains below, sequenced in a study of OX40 agonist ivuxolimab in advanced cancers. The data were produced by immunoSEQ multiplex PCR, yet TCRdb's version contains in-frame clones alone and is incomplete. The sample has roughly 58,000 clones, roughly 89% seen once. The input for sequencing was CD4+ or CD8+ T cells sorted from blood, taken in a trial of the OX40 agonist ivuxolimab. The receptors originated from an adult with an advanced solid tumor such as melanoma, head and neck, liver or kidney cancer.

The rearrangement links TRBV2 to TRBJ2-4, with 7 bases that match TRBD1. The CDR3 is 14 amino acids. V lost 3 bases and J lost 1; bases outside the gene matches: 0. Per germline, CDR1 SNHLY and CDR2 FYNNEI. The CDR3 nucleotides read TGTGCCAGCAGTGAGACAGGGGCCAAAAACATTCAGTACTTC. Residues: CASSETGAKNIQYF.

V and J are TRBV7-3 and TRBJ2-2; 12 bases are shared with TRBD2. V gave up 5 bases and J gave up 4 bases; unmatched junction bases: 5. Germline V gene data show CDR1 as SGHTA and CDR2 as FQGTGA. The length of the CDR3 is 16 residues. For the CDR3, the DNA is TGTGCCAGCAGCCCTGGACTAGCGGGACCCACCGGGGAGCTGTTTTTT. Translated: CASSPGLAGPTGELFF.

The V call is TRBV20-1, the J call TRBJ2-1; no clear D. V dropped 7 bases and J dropped 9 bases, with 13 bases sitting between them. CDR1 is DFQATT, CDR2 SNEGSKA, per germline (reference sequence). The CDR3 length is 11 residues. The CDR3 protein is CSGMATREQFF. CDR3 nucleotide sequence: TGCAGTGGGATGGCGACGCGTGAGCAGTTCTTC.

The rearrangement joins TRBV2 to TRBJ2-7; D is ambiguous. CDR1 is SNHLY and CDR2 is FYNNEI in the germline V gene. V lost 3 bases to trimming and J lost 1 base, with 4 bases between them. This CDR3 region has 12 residues. CDR3 nucleotide sequence: TGTGCCAGCAGTGACATTTCCTACGAGCAGTACTTC. Residues: CASSDISYEQYF.

The chain carries TRBV5-4 and TRBJ2-7; D possibly corresponds to TRBD2 (6 bases). V was clipped by 3 bases and J by 5 bases, with 21 bases between them. Germline CDR1 is SGHNT and CDR2 is YYREEE (reference sequence). The CDR3 contains 16 residues. This CDR3 is CASSSWEALGDHEQYF. The CDR3 bases are TGTGCCAGCAGCTCCTGGGAGGCCCTAGGGGACCACGAGCAGTACTTC.

The gene calls are TRBV5-8 and TRBJ2-5, with 7 bases lining up with TRBD2. The CDR3 runs to 16 residues. V was clipped by 5 bases and J by 1 base; unmatched bases: 11. In germline, CDR1 is SGHTS, CDR2 YDEGEE. CDR3 in amino acids: CASRPRISGSQETQYF. Written as DNA, the CDR3 is TGTGCCAGCAGACCTCGAATTAGCGGGTCCCAAGAGACCCAGTACTTC.

This clone was observed a few times. The V and J genes are TRBV30 and TRBJ2-7, with 7 bases lining up with TRBD1. This CDR3 is built from 13 residues. Trimming removed 5 bases from V and 0 bases from J; junction bases left unmatched: 4. Per germline, CDR1 GTSNPN and CDR2 SVGIG (reference sequence). Written as DNA, the CDR3 is TGTGCCTGGGCGACAGGGAGCTCCTACGAGCAGTACTTC. It translates to CAWATGSSYEQYF.

V is TRBV27 and J is TRBJ1-2, with D tentatively TRBD1 (6 bases). Germline loops: CDR1 MNHEY, CDR2 SMNVEV (reference sequence). Trimming cost V 1 base and J 2 bases, with 11 bases left between them. This CDR3 contains 15 residues. CDR3 amino acids: CASSLWSQGNYGYTF. The CDR3 DNA follows: TGTGCCAGCAGTTTATGGTCCCAGGGGAACTATGGCTACACCTTC.

This chain links TRBV7-2 with TRBJ1-4; 7 bases are shared with TRBD1. The CDR3 spans 13 residues. J gave up 6 bases and V 5 bases, and 3 bases lay outside the gene matches. Germline values: CDR1 SGHTA, CDR2 FQGNSA. The CDR3 loop is CASSPGTDEKLFF. CDR3 sequence (DNA): TGTGCCAGCAGCCCAGGGACAGATGAAAAACTGTTTTTT.

The rearrangement uses TRBV30 and TRBJ1-1; no clear D. Germline-derived CDR1 and CDR2 are GTSNPN and SVGIG (reference sequence). Trimming shortened V by 4 bases and J by 1 base, and 16 bases separated the two germline ends. The CDR3 spans 15 residues. CDR3 in DNA: TGTGCCTGGACCCCCCGGACGTCAGCGAACACTGAAGCTTTCTTT. Translated: CAWTPRTSANTEAFF.

The chain uses TRBV5-1 and TRBJ2-1; no clear D gene. Germline loops: CDR1 SGHRS, CDR2 YFSETQ. V was shortened by 1 base and J by 8 bases, with 7 bases between the two germline ends. The CDR3 covers 12 residues. CDR3 bases: TGCGCCAGCAGCTTGTCACTACATGAGCAGTTCTTC. Its translation: CASSLSLHEQFF.

This chain links TRBV18 with TRBJ1-2; the match to TRBD1 covers 10 bases. The CDR3 totals 14 residues. Germline V CDR1 and CDR2: KGHSH, LQKENI. V trimming: 4 bases; J trimming: 2 bases; junction bases outside the gene matches: 1. The CDR3 region is CASSQGQGNYGYTF. CDR3 DNA sequence: TGTGCCAGCTCACAGGGACAGGGGAACTATGGCTACACCTTC.

This clone was seen only once. The CDR3 sequence: CASSPPDREEKLFF. The CDR3 DNA follows: TGTGCCAGCAGCCCCCCTGACAGGGAAGAGAAACTGTTTTTT. J is TRBJ1-4 and V is TRBV4-2; TRBD1 aligns across 7 bases. Germline V gene lookup returns CDR1 LGHNA and CDR2 YNFKEQ. The V and J ends lost 4 bases and 11 bases, in that order; junction bases with no gene match: 10. The CDR3 runs 14 residues.

The rearrangement joins TRBV29-1 to TRBJ1-2; 7 bases align to TRBD1. In germline, CDR1 is SQVTM, CDR2 ANQGSEA. The CDR3 runs 14 residues. Losses at the gene ends were 0 bases for V and 4 bases for J; bases not matched to a gene: 5. DNA of the CDR3: TGCAGCGTTGAAGATCGGCAGGGGGGCTATGGCTACACCTTC. Translation: CSVEDRQGGYGYTF. The complete variable domain, with remaining parts taken from reference TRBV29-1 and TRBJ1-2, reads SAVISQKPSRDICQRGTSLTIQCQVDSQVTMMFWYRQQPGQSLTLIATANQGSEATYESGFVIDKFPISRPNLTFSTLTVSNMSPEDSSIYLCSVEDRQGGYGYTFGSGTRLTVV.

This chain connects TRBV6-4 to TRBJ2-3, with 8 nucleotides matching TRBD2. The CDR3 totals 13 residues. J was trimmed by 5 bases and V by 5 bases; bases with no gene match: 3. Germline loops: CDR1 MRHNA, CDR2 SNTAGT. The CDR3 sequence is CASSREGGDTQYF. In DNA form, the CDR3 reads TGTGCCAGCAGTCGGGAGGGGGGAGATACGCAGTATTTT.

The chain employs TRBV18 and TRBJ1-2, with D possibly TRBD1 on 6 matching bases. This CDR3 has 15 residues. The V end lost 0 bases, the J end lost 4 bases, and 12 bases lay between the germline ends. Germline CDR1 and CDR2: KGHSH and LQKENI. CDR3 DNA: TGTGCCAGCTCACCACCAGCAGGGGACTCCTATGGCTACACCTTC. Its protein product is CASSPPAGDSYGYTF.

The CDR3 spells CASSLLSGGPRGYTF. The CDR3 DNA follows: TGTGCCAGCAGCTTGCTATCGGGAGGGCCCAGGGGCTACACCTTC. This chain links TRBV5-4 with TRBJ1-2; no firm D call. The germline V and J ends were trimmed by 1 base and 8 bases, with 18 bases remaining between them. The CDR3 runs 15 residues. CDR1 is SGHNT, CDR2 YYREEE, per germline (reference sequence). Supplemented by reference TRBV5-4 and TRBJ1-2, the full variable domain reads ETGVTQSPTHLIKTRGQQVTLRCSSQSGHNTVSWYQQALGQGPQFIFQYYREEENGRGNFPPRFSGLQFPNYSSELNVNALELDDSALYLCASSLLSGGPRGYTFGSGTRLTVV.

The chain has TRBV10-3 and TRBJ1-5, with unresolved D. Germline CDR1 reads ENHRY; CDR2 reads SYGVKD. The CDR3 runs to 14 residues. Trimming pared 3 bases from V and 5 bases from J, leaving 11 bases between. CDR3 nucleotide sequence: TGTGCCATCAGTGATGTGGCAGCTGATCAGCCCCAGCATTTT. As protein: CAISDVAADQPQHF.

The chain links TRBV19 to TRBJ1-5; D uncertain. CDR1 LNHDA and CDR2 SQIVND come from the germline V gene (reference sequence). The CDR3 runs to 16 residues. V lost 4 bases to trimming and J lost 6 bases, with 19 bases between them. The CDR3 loop reads CASSRIRTASGQPQHF. The CDR3, as DNA: TGTGCCAGTAGTAGGATCCGGACGGCTTCTGGTCAGCCCCAGCATTTT.

V gene TRBV19 combines with J gene TRBJ1-5; D gene ambiguous. CDR3 size: 14 residues. The V gene lost 7 bases and the J gene lost 0 bases, with 10 bases spanning the gap. CDR1 is LNHDA and CDR2 is SQIVND in the germline V gene (reference sequence). CDR3 region: CASTTDYSNQPQHF. Written as DNA, the CDR3 is TGTGCCAGTACGACGGACTATAGCAATCAGCCCCAGCATTTT. Supplemented by reference TRBV19 and TRBJ1-5, the full variable domain reads DGGITQSPKYLFRKEGQNVTLSCEQNLNHDAMYWYRQDPGQGLRLIYYSQIVNDFQKGDIAEGYSVSREKKESFPLTVTSAQKNPTAFYLCASTTDYSNQPQHFGDGTRLSIL.

The gene calls are TRBV19 and TRBJ1-5, with unresolved D. The germline V gene has CDR1 LNHDA and CDR2 SQIVND (reference sequence). This CDR3 contains 14 residues. V was trimmed by 5 bases and J by 0 bases, leaving 8 bases between them. The DNA for the CDR3 is TGTGCCAGTAGTGTTACGTCTAGCAATCAGCCCCAGCATTTT. It translates to CASSVTSSNQPQHF.

There are a few counts of this clone. The chain couples TRBV28 to TRBJ1-5; no firm D call. Germline values: CDR1 MDHEN, CDR2 SYDVKM. The V end was cut by 7 bases, the J end by 5 bases, with 6 bases between. The CDR3 has 11 amino acids. This CDR3 reads CASMGDQPQHF. CDR3 bases: TGTGCCAGCATGGGCGATCAGCCCCAGCATTTT.

The chain carries TRBV10-3 and TRBJ2-2, with TRBD1 identical over 9 bases. Germline CDR1 reads ENHRY; CDR2 reads SYGVKD. The CDR3 has 14 residues. V was pared by 6 bases and J by 4 bases, with 3 bases of the junction left unmatched. The CDR3 loop is CAIRDRGLTGELFF. For the CDR3, the DNA is TGTGCCATCAGGGACAGGGGTCTCACCGGGGAGCTGTTTTTT.

V and J are TRBV18 and TRBJ2-3, with 8 bases identical to TRBD1. The CDR3 is made up of 14 amino acids. Germline CDR1 and CDR2: KGHSH and LQKENI. V gave up 3 bases and J gave up 8 bases; unmatched junction bases: 7. CDR3 sequence: CASSPEGQDVTQYF. The CDR3, as DNA: TGTGCCAGCTCACCCGAGGGACAGGACGTTACGCAGTATTTT.

The chain recombines TRBV5-6 with TRBJ2-1, with D uncertain. There are 11 residues in the CDR3. Germline CDR1 and CDR2: SGHDT and YYEEEE. The CDR3 DNA reads TGTGCTTACGGATCCTACAATGAGCAGTTCTTC. Translation: CAYGSYNEQFF.

This chain connects TRBV5-1 to TRBJ2-3, with TRBD2 identical over 12 bases. CDR1 and CDR2 (germline): SGHRS, YFSETQ. CDR3 size: 15 residues. V shed 3 bases, J shed 5 bases, and the junction held 4 bases outside the gene matches. The CDR3 loop reads CASSSSGRVGDTQYF. The CDR3 DNA reads as TGCGCCAGCAGCTCTAGCGGGAGGGTTGGAGATACGCAGTATTTT.

This clone was observed a handful of times. V is TRBV29-1 and J is TRBJ2-7, with 7 bases lining up with TRBD1. CDR1 and CDR2 (germline): SQVTM, ANQGSEA. This CDR3 spans 15 amino acids. V was clipped by 0 bases and J by 6 bases; unmatched bases: 11. The chain's CDR3 is CSVEEGPQGVAEQYF. In DNA, the CDR3 is TGCAGCGTTGAAGAAGGTCCCCAGGGGGTGGCCGAGCAGTACTTC.